This T cell receptor (beta chain) originates from a study of blood T cell repertoires in COVID-19. Study in general: Material from acute and convalescent COVID-19 was sourced from the United States, Italy and Spain. From T cells, B-cell-depleted T cells, or PBMCs came the material, which was cDNA or gDNA.

V lost 3 bases to trimming and J lost 4 bases; unmatched junction nucleotides: 8. The CDR3 runs 15 residues. Per the germline V gene, CDR1 is SGDLS and CDR2 is YYNGEE. Seattle-derived patients entered the study during active infection and were followed longitudinally. Authors' data handling: Nucleated cell number was recorded as an estimate derived from reference gene primer amplification. The repertoire was sequenced with immunoSEQ multiplex PCR; TCRdb's copy has only in-frame clones and lacks some. V, J and clone size derive from that table, while D and trimming were established from the DNA sequence. Among about 180,000 clones listed, about 81% were seen once. This clone was counted between two and nine times.

Specimen: peripheral blood. The clonotype comes from a woman older than 75 with COVID-19, enrolled during active disease. V and J are TRBV9 and TRBJ2-7; the match to TRBD1 covers 9 bases. CDR3 protein: CASSATGGGGYEQYF. The DNA of the CDR3 is TGTGCCAGCAGCGCCACAGGGGGCGGAGGATACGAGCAGTACTTC.